This passage covers 29 T cell receptor beta chains from one sample sequenced in a study of molecular identifiers for immune sequencing clone quantification. MiXCR was run by TCRdb on the PCR reads, yielding one entry per CDR3 protein. The data contain about 630,000 distinct CDR3 sequences, about 25% of them singletons. The sequenced sample consisted of naive CD8+ T cells from blood, with Jurkat cell RNA spiked in. Described subset: FACS-sorted CD8+CD4-CCR7+CD45RA+ naive T cells. The receptors here all came from a human donor in good health. Some libraries in this study had Jurkat cell RNA spiked in.

About this clonotype: This clone may be a read error of a much larger clone one base away. This chain connects TRBV2 to TRBJ2-3; 7 bases are shared with TRBD2. Germline V gene data show CDR1 as SNHLY and CDR2 as FYNNEI. The CDR3 consists of 16 residues. CDR3 nucleotide sequence: TGTGTCAGCAGTGACTCAGCGGGGAGCAGCACAGATACGCAGTATTTT. Protein product: CVSSDSAGSSTDTQYF.

This clonotype was recorded a few times. One end of the junction does not line up with germline, which may come from a read error. The V and J genes are TRBV27 and TRBJ1-2; no definite D call. Germline V gives CDR1 MNHEY, CDR2 SMNVEV (reference sequence). This CDR3 has 13 residues. CDR3 in amino acids: CASSLTENYSYTF. For the CDR3, the DNA is TGTGCCAGCAGTCTCACAGAGAACTATAGCTACACCTTC.

This clonotype was detected many times. The chain joins TRBV7-9 to TRBJ2-7; D unclear. The V gene's germline CDR1 is SEHNR and CDR2 FQNEAQ (reference sequence). V lost 5 bases, J lost 3 bases, and 11 bases lay in between. CDR3 size: 13 residues. The CDR3 DNA reads TGTGCCAGCAGCCTCCGGGCCCTCTACGAGCAGTACTTC. It yields the protein CASSLRALYEQYF.

Regarding this clonotype: The conserved phenylalanine or tryptophan normally closing the CDR3 is absent here, so this likely arose from a read error. The chain joins TRBV5-1 to TRBJ2-5; D call uncertain. Germline V gives CDR1 SGHRS, CDR2 YFSETQ. The CDR3 has 13 amino acids. V lost 0 bases, J lost 4 bases, and 7 bases lay in between. The CDR3 reads CASSLGRAETQYL. The CDR3 bases are TGCGCCAGCAGCTTGGGACGGGCAGAGACCCAGTACCTC.

This clonotype appeared once. The V and J genes are TRBV28 and TRBJ2-7; D is ambiguous. Trimming took 3 bases from V and 3 from J, leaving 12 bases between them. The germline gives CDR1 MDHEN, CDR2 SYDVKM. The length of the CDR3 is 14 residues. The CDR3 loop is CASSFVHRVYEQYF. Here the CDR3 DNA reads TGTGCCAGCAGTTTCGTCCACCGTGTCTACGAGCAGTACTTC.

Of note for this clonotype: A much larger clone lies one base from this, so it may be a read error. The J gene is TRBJ2-7, the V gene TRBV6-2 or TRBV6-3; 8 bases fit TRBD2. Germline V gives CDR1 MNHEY, CDR2 SVGEGT. The CDR3 totals 13 residues. Here the CDR3 reads CASSYGTRMERYF. CDR3 nucleotides: TGTGCCAGCAGTTACGGGACTAGAATGGAGCGGTACTTC.

The chain has TRBV6-5 and TRBJ2-7; a weak D match, TRBD2 (7 bases). The V and J ends lost 5 bases and 2 bases respectively, with 13 bases between them. CDR1 is MNHEY, CDR2 SVGAGI, per germline. There are 14 residues in the CDR3. As DNA, the CDR3 is TGTGCCAGCAGTCCGGGGGGCACTACCTACGAGCAGTACTTC. The encoded protein is CASSPGGTTYEQYF.

This clonotype was seen repeatedly, ten times or more. This chain uses TRBV10-3 with TRBJ2-5, with 9 bases fitting TRBD2. With 3 bases clipped from V and 1 base from J, the junction kept 3 bases outside the gene matches. The CDR3 spans 15 residues. Germline V gene sequence: CDR1 ENHRY, CDR2 SYGVKD. CDR3 bases: TGTGCCATCAGTGATGGGACTAGCCTCCAAGAGACCCAGTACTTC. It specifies CAISDGTSLQETQYF.

V and J are TRBV5-1 and TRBJ2-3, with TRBD2 identical over 8 bases. Trimming at V came to 6 bases and at J to 3 bases, leaving 6 bases not matched to a gene. The length of the CDR3 is 14 residues. Germline CDR1 SGHRS, CDR2 YFSETQ. CDR3 in DNA: TGCGCCAGCACCCTGCGCGGGAGGACAGATACGCAGTATTTT. Translating it yields CASTLRGRTDTQYF.

This clonotype was counted once. This sequence may be a read error, since a much larger clone differs from it by one base. The rearrangement uses TRBV7-6 and TRBJ2-7; TRBD1 might be the D (6 bases). The CDR3 runs 16 residues. The germline V gene has CDR1 SGHVS and CDR2 FNYEAQ. CDR3 bases: TGTGCCAGCAGCTTAGCGGGCAGGGGATTACCCTACGAGCACTACTTC. The encoded protein is CASSLAGRGLPYEHYF.

This clonotype was seen a few times. The chain links TRBV2 to TRBJ2-5; the D gene is possibly TRBD1 (7 bases). This CDR3 is 13 amino acids long. The V end was cut by 8 bases, the J end by 6 bases, with 16 bases between. Germline V CDR1 and CDR2: SNHLY, FYNNEI. As DNA, the CDR3 is TGTGCCAGCCCCCAAGGGGGCGGGAAGACCCAGTACTTC. It codes for CASPQGGGKTQYF.

The rearrangement links TRBV6-2 or TRBV6-3 to TRBJ1-1; the D gene is possibly TRBD1 (5 bases). Germline V gene data show CDR1 as MNHEY and CDR2 as SVGEGT. This CDR3 contains 13 residues. V lost 5 bases to trimming and J lost 6 bases, with 13 bases between them. Written as DNA, the CDR3 is TGTGCCAGCAGTGCGGGACTCTGGCCTGAAGCTTTCTTT. Residues: CASSAGLWPEAFF.

This chain uses TRBV5-8 with TRBJ2-3; no clear D. CDR1 is SGHTS and CDR2 is YDEGEE in the germline V gene. The length of the CDR3 is 15 residues. Deletions cut 0 bases from V and 0 bases from J, with 8 bases between. Here the CDR3 reads CASSLAFRSTDTQYF. The CDR3 coding sequence is TGTGCCAGCAGCTTGGCTTTCAGAAGCACAGATACGCAGTATTTT. Complete variable domain (other parts from reference TRBV5-8 and TRBJ2-3): EAGVTQSPTHLIKTRGQQATLRCSPISGHTSVYWYQQALGLGLQFLLWYDEGEERNRGNFPPRFSGRQFPNYSSELNVNALELEDSALYLCASSLAFRSTDTQYFGPGTRLTVL.

The sample holds a few counts of this clonotype. The chain links TRBV5-4 to TRBJ2-2; D not certain. CDR3 length equals 13 residues. Germline CDR1 is SGHNT and CDR2 is YYREEE (reference sequence). The germline V and J ends were trimmed by 4 bases and 3 bases, with 7 bases remaining between them. The CDR3 reads CASSGIDTGELFF. In nucleotides, the CDR3 is TGTGCCAGCAGCGGAATAGACACCGGGGAGCTGTTTTTT.

The V and J genes are TRBV7-9 and TRBJ2-4; 7 nucleotides agree with TRBD1. J lost 8 bases, V lost 7 bases, and 20 bases had no gene match. The CDR3 is 17 residues long. Germline V gene sequence: CDR1 SEHNR, CDR2 FQNEAQ (reference sequence). CDR3 coding DNA: TGTGCCAGCACCTCCGGGACAGTGGCAAGGTGTTCGGACATTCAGTACTTC. It is translated as CASTSGTVARCSDIQYF. Variable domain in full (rest from reference TRBV7-9 and TRBJ2-4): DTGVSQNPRHKITKRGQNVTFRCDPISEHNRLYWYRQTLGQGPEFLTYFQNEAQLEKSRLLSDRFSAERPKGSFSTLEIQRTEQGDSAMYLCASTSGTVARCSDIQYFGAGTRLSVL.

This clonotype was recorded at least ten times. J is TRBJ2-7 and V is TRBV5-1; D unclear. V lost 0 bases, J lost 3 bases, and 7 bases lay in between. Germline assignment: CDR1 SGHRS and CDR2 YFSETQ. The CDR3 is made up of 13 amino acids. CDR3 sequence (DNA): TGCGCCAGCAGCTTGGGTCAGAACTACGAGCAGTACTTC. It specifies CASSLGQNYEQYF.

In this sample, this clonotype turned up a few times. The gene calls are TRBV19 and TRBJ2-7; 7 positions match TRBD1. Germline assignment: CDR1 LNHDA and CDR2 SQIVND (reference sequence). Trimming removed 1 base from V and 0 bases from J; junction bases left unmatched: 9. The CDR3 is 17 amino acids. The CDR3 spells CASSIAAGGHPSYEQYF. The DNA for the CDR3 is TGTGCCAGTAGTATAGCAGCAGGGGGACACCCCTCCTACGAGCAGTACTTC.

This clonotype has more than one count but fewer than ten. This chain connects TRBV5-6 to TRBJ2-7; D gene uncertain. The CDR3 loop spans 15 amino acids. Between the trimmed V and J ends, which lost 0 bases and 3 bases, there was a span of 13 bases. Germline V CDR1 and CDR2: SGHDT, YYEEEE. CDR3 in amino acids: CASSLGGSGYYEQYF. CDR3 sequence (DNA): TGTGCCAGCAGCTTGGGAGGTTCAGGTTACTACGAGCAGTACTTC.

On this clonotype: A much larger clone lies one base from this, so it may be a read error. The chain has TRBV7-9 and TRBJ2-2; possibly TRBD2 for D (6 bases). CDR1 is SEHNR and CDR2 is FQNEAQ in the germline V gene (reference sequence). The CDR3 sequence is 14 residues long. DNA of the CDR3: TGTGCCAGCAGCTCTCCGACAGAAGCCGGGGGGCTGTTTTTT. This encodes CASSSPTEAGGLFF.

The gene calls are TRBV6-6 and TRBJ1-1; D not resolved. Trimming took 4 bases from V and 4 from J, leaving 16 bases between them. This CDR3 has 15 residues. Germline loops: CDR1 MNHNY, CDR2 SVGAGI (reference sequence). CDR3: CASSSWSDLITEAFF. For the CDR3, the DNA is TGTGCCAGCAGTTCGTGGTCAGACCTGATCACTGAAGCTTTCTTT.

In this sample, this clonotype turned up many times. The chain employs TRBV6-2 or TRBV6-3 and TRBJ1-1; D unclear. Germline V CDR1 and CDR2: MNHEY, SVGEGT. Between the trimmed V and J ends, which lost 8 bases and 3 bases, there was a span of 13 bases. The CDR3 consists of 13 residues. The CDR3 sequence is CASETALDTEAFF. The CDR3 DNA is TGTGCCAGCGAAACAGCTCTGGACACTGAAGCTTTCTTT.

The chain is built from TRBV10-1 and TRBJ2-3; D is unresolved. The CDR3 extends over 14 amino acids. The V gene lost 0 bases and the J gene lost 4 bases, with 8 bases spanning the gap. Germline CDR1 is WNHNN and CDR2 is SYGVQD (reference sequence). CDR3 region: CASSESGLADTQYF. CDR3 DNA sequence: TGCGCCAGCAGTGAGTCGGGGTTAGCAGATACGCAGTATTTT.

This rearrangement joins TRBV9 to TRBJ1-4, with D possibly TRBD1 on 6 matching bases. Germline-derived CDR1 and CDR2 are SGDLS and YYNGEE. V gave up 0 bases and J gave up 6 bases, with 9 bases separating them. The CDR3 sequence is 14 residues long. The CDR3 spells CASSVAGDHEKLFF. As DNA, the CDR3 is TGTGCCAGCAGCGTAGCAGGGGATCATGAAAAACTGTTTTTT.

The table lists this clonotype with many counts. The chain uses TRBV15 and TRBJ2-7; 11 bases align to TRBD1. Germline assignment: CDR1 LNHNV and CDR2 YYDKDF (reference sequence). V lost 0 bases and J lost 4; bases outside the gene matches: 2. There are 15 residues in the CDR3. The CDR3 sequence: CATSRDRDRGYEQYF. For the CDR3, the DNA is TGTGCCACCAGCAGAGATCGGGACAGGGGGTACGAGCAGTACTTC.

This clonotype was recorded at least ten times. This rearrangement joins TRBV4-3 to TRBJ2-7; 12 positions match TRBD2. CDR1 is LGHNA, CDR2 YSLEER, per germline. There are 16 residues in the CDR3. The trim removed 0 bases at V and 5 bases at J, leaving 5 bases unmatched. Here the CDR3 reads CASSQDMTSGGHEQYF. In DNA, the CDR3 is TGCGCCAGCAGCCAAGATATGACTAGCGGGGGCCACGAGCAGTACTTC.

With regard to this clonotype: A clone one base away is much larger, so this may be a read error. The CDR3 DNA reads TGTGCCAGCAGTTTCGAGAGGGGCGTCCCAAATACGCAGTATTTT. Residues: CASSFERGVPNTQYF. This chain links TRBV12-3 or TRBV12-4 with TRBJ2-3, with D tentatively TRBD1 or TRBD2 (5 bases each). V was clipped by 3 bases and J by 7 bases, with 17 bases between them. The CDR3 has 15 residues.

Notes on this clonotype: This may come from a read error, since a much larger clone is one base off. The chain couples TRBV6-2 or TRBV6-3 to TRBJ2-7, with D hard to call. The CDR3 length is 13 residues. CDR1 and CDR2 (germline): MNHEY, SVGEGT. The CDR3: CASGYEVTYEQYF. The DNA of the CDR3 is TGTGCCAGCGGTTACGAGGTTACCTACGAGCAGTACTTC.

This clonotype was recorded at least ten times. The chain combines TRBV6-2 or TRBV6-3 with TRBJ1-5; D might be TRBD1 (5 bases). V was pared by 2 bases and J by 1 base, with 9 bases between. The CDR3 runs 15 residues. CDR1 is MNHEY, CDR2 SVGEGT, per germline. The CDR3 protein is CASSYGGTSNQPQHF. CDR3 bases: TGTGCCAGCAGTTACGGGGGAACGAGCAATCAGCCCCAGCATTTT.

As regards this clonotype: The junction departs from germline at one end; a sequencing error may be responsible. The chain joins TRBV6-2 or TRBV6-3 to TRBJ2-7; 10 bases agree with TRBD2. Germline V gives CDR1 MNHEY, CDR2 SVGEGT. This CDR3 is built from 17 residues. CDR3 sequence (DNA): TGTGCCAGCAGTTACTCCCTAGCGGGAGTCCGTACCTACGAGCTGTACTTC. Translated: CASSYSLAGVRTYELYF.